These T cell receptor beta chains were read from a single sample in a study of cytomegalovirus exposure and HLA in healthy donors. The protocol was immunoSEQ multiplex PCR, while the TCRdb copy is restricted to in-frame clones and leaves out a portion. Among about 340,000 clones listed, 86% were seen once. Sequencing used PBMCs. The receptors derive from a woman aged 18-29 years in good health and CMV-seronegative. The CDR3 runs from the conserved cysteine through the conserved F or W. The D gene is left open where the match is weak. Rows may omit the clone size; those that give it use once, few, many or a size class.

DNA: TGTGCCAGCTATAACAGGAACTCTGGAAACACCATATATTTT; CDR3: CASYNRNSGNTIYF; V: TRBV6-5; length: 14; size: NA; D: NA; J: TRBJ1-3
DNA: TGTGCCAGCAGCTTAGCCACAGGGGGGGATACGCAGTATTTT; CDR3: CASSLATGGDTQYF; V: TRBV7-6; length: 14; size: NA; D: TRBD1; J: TRBJ2-3
DNA: TGCAGCGTTGACCCAGGGTCAGAGACCCAGTACTTC; CDR3: CSVDPGSETQYF; V: TRBV29-1; length: 12; size: NA; D: NA; J: TRBJ2-5
DNA: TGCGCCAGCAGCCCGACAGGGAACGTAGGAGACGGCTACACCTTC; CDR3: CASSPTGNVGDGYTF; V: TRBV5-1; length: 15; size: NA; D: TRBD1; J: TRBJ1-2
DNA: TGTGCCAGCAGCTTCGGTCACGGTTCGAATGAGCAGTTCTTC; CDR3: CASSFGHGSNEQFF; V: TRBV7-2; length: 14; size: NA; D: NA; J: TRBJ2-1
DNA: TGTGCCAGCAGTGTTACGGACACTGCTGGCTACACCGGGGAGCTGTTTTTT; CDR3: CASSVTDTAGYTGELFF; V: TRBV6-1; length: 17; size: once; D: NA; J: TRBJ2-2
DNA: TGTGCCAGTAGTCCACAGGGGACAGACCCAAACTATGGCTACACCTTC; CDR3: CASSPQGTDPNYGYTF; V: TRBV19; length: 16; size: NA; D: TRBD1; J: TRBJ1-2
DNA: TGTGCCAGCAGCAATTACAGGGTGCCCACTGAAGCTTTCTTT; CDR3: CASSNYRVPTEAFF; V: TRBV7-3; length: 14; size: once; D: NA; J: TRBJ1-1
DNA: TGCGCCAGCAGTGAGCACGGGAGCTACGAGCAGTACTTC; CDR3: CASSEHGSYEQYF; V: TRBV10-2; length: 13; size: NA; D: NA; J: TRBJ2-7
DNA: TGTGCCAGCAGTGAAGGGATTGGGACAGGGGATAGAAACACCATATATTTT; CDR3: CASSEGIGTGDRNTIYF; V: TRBV25-1; length: 17; size: NA; D: TRBD1; J: TRBJ1-3
DNA: TGTGCCAGCAGTTCCCCCGCAACAGGGGGATATGAAAAACTGTTTTTT; CDR3: CASSSPATGGYEKLFF; V: TRBV28; length: 16; size: NA; D: TRBD1; J: TRBJ1-4
DNA: TGTGCCATCAGTGGCCGACAGGGCGCGTCCTCCTACGAGCAGTACTTC; CDR3: CAISGRQGASSYEQYF; V: TRBV10-3; length: 16; size: NA; D: TRBD1; J: TRBJ2-7
DNA: TGTGCCAGCTCACCCAGCGGGACAGATACGCAGTATTTT; CDR3: CASSPSGTDTQYF; V: TRBV18; length: 13; size: NA; D: NA; J: TRBJ2-3
DNA: TGCGCCAGCAGCCGGGAGGGAGGGGTCACCGGGGAGCTGTTTTTT; CDR3: CASSREGGVTGELFF; V: TRBV4-1; length: 15; size: NA; D: TRBD2; J: TRBJ2-2
DNA: TGTGCCAGCAGTCCCTTTGTTGGAGGCACTGAAGCTTTCTTT; CDR3: CASSPFVGGTEAFF; V: TRBV25-1; length: 14; size: NA; D: NA; J: TRBJ1-1
DNA: TGTGCCAGCGGGGCCCTAGCGAACAATGAGCAGTTCTTC; CDR3: CASGALANNEQFF; V: TRBV7-8; length: 13; size: NA; D: NA; J: TRBJ2-1
DNA: TGTGCCAGCTCACCACTAGGAATAGCGGGAGCGCGGGAGCAGTACTTC; CDR3: CASSPLGIAGAREQYF; V: TRBV18; length: 16; size: NA; D: TRBD2; J: TRBJ2-7
DNA: TGTGCCAGCAGTTATGGACAGGGGGCGCAGGGCACCTTC; CDR3: CASSYGQGAQGTF; V: TRBV27; length: 13; size: NA; D: TRBD1; J: TRBJ1-2
DNA: TGCAGCGTTGTAGGAGCGGGAGGGCCGGGGGAGACCCAGTACTTC; CDR3: CSVVGAGGPGETQYF; V: TRBV29-1; length: 15; size: NA; D: TRBD2; J: TRBJ2-5
DNA: TGCGCCAGCAGCTTGGCGGGTGATAGCAATCAGCCCCAGCATTTT; CDR3: CASSLAGDSNQPQHF; V: TRBV5-1; length: 15; size: NA; D: NA; J: TRBJ1-5
DNA: TGTGCCAGCAGCTTGCCGGGATTGAACACCGGGGAGCTGTTTTTT; CDR3: CASSLPGLNTGELFF; V: TRBV5-4; length: 15; size: NA; D: NA; J: TRBJ2-2
DNA: TGTGCCAGCTCACCCGATGAGGGTACTCTTGGCTACACCTTC; CDR3: CASSPDEGTLGYTF; V: TRBV18; length: 14; size: once; D: NA; J: TRBJ1-2